This T cell receptor (beta chain) derives from a study of cytomegalovirus exposure and HLA in healthy donors. In regard to this clone: Antigen specificity is unknown.

PCR was performed using 60 Vbeta and 13 Jbeta primers. The data were produced by immunoSEQ multiplex PCR, yet TCRdb's version contains in-frame clones alone and is incomplete. The sample records under 200,000 clones, 70% to 90% being singletons. Broader study findings: Among donors in an Asian-associated ancestry cluster, a later analysis reportedly found fewer N-insertions than the roughly 670-donor mean. Segments of the TCR beta V type were, in most cases, productive about 87% or about 30% of the time in an earlier analysis.

The sample consisted of PBMCs. This clonotype originated in a woman in her 30s in good health and CMV-seronegative.

In DNA, the CDR3 is TGCGCCAGCAGCCCCGCCCCCGGGACAGGACCCTACGAGCAGTACTTC. This translates into CASSPAPGTGPYEQYF. The V and J genes are TRBV5-1 and TRBJ2-7; 8 bases are a match to TRBD1. The junction had 11 bases not matched to a gene; V was cut back by 4 bases and J by 2 bases. CDR3 length: 16 amino acids. Germline V gene lookup returns CDR1 SGHRS and CDR2 YFSETQ.